These T cell receptor beta chains were read from a single sample in a study of shared clonotypes between healthy human individuals. The method was immunoSEQ multiplex PCR; TCRdb's version includes in-frame clones alone and lacks a portion of them. The table has roughly 640,000 clones, approximately 79% seen once. Sequencing input: memory CD4+ T cells sorted from blood. These receptors were obtained from a woman aged 30 to 39 in good health. The conserved cysteine and the conserved F or W are not part of the CDR3 here. Fields, in order: V gene, D gene, clone size, CDR3 length, CDR3 protein. D genes are given only for firm matches. A row's size may be missing; if present it is once, few, many or a size class.

V: TRBV10-2
D: TRBD2
size: -
length: 13
CDR3: ASRDTSGRTDTQY

V: TRBV7-8
D: -
size: few
length: 11
CDR3: ASSSQRDQPQH

V: TRBV2
D: -
size: -
length: 10
CDR3: ASHRGNQPQH

V: TRBV5-1
D: -
size: -
length: 13
CDR3: ASSSGWFPSYEQY

V: TRBV27
D: -
size: -
length: 13
CDR3: ASSSSGATNEKLF

V: TRBV7-2
D: -
size: -
length: 12
CDR3: ASSLRGAGETQY

V: TRBV6-1
D: TRBD1
size: -
length: 12
CDR3: ASSPQGAGNEQY

V: TRBV6-5
D: TRBD1
size: once
length: 11
CDR3: ASRPDRVGEQF

V: TRBV7-3
D: -
size: -
length: 12
CDR3: ASSLGGSNTEAF

V: TRBV14
D: TRBD2
size: once
length: 13
CDR3: ASSQSGTSLSEQY

V: TRBV27
D: -
size: -
length: 13
CDR3: ASSPGTGFFAEQY

V: TRBV2
D: -
size: once
length: 13
CDR3: ASSEWQTGENEQF

V: TRBV5-6
D: -
size: once
length: 12
CDR3: ASVFLTDNYGYT

V: TRBV9
D: TRBD1
size: -
length: 13
CDR3: ASSRNQGAGYEQY

V: TRBV4-1
D: -
size: -
length: 11
CDR3: ASSQLDITEAF

V: TRBV9
D: -
size: few
length: 9
CDR3: ASARGLEQF

V: TRBV29-1
D: -
size: -
length: 11
CDR3: SVEGDPLGGYT

V: TRBV10-2
D: -
size: -
length: 9
CDR3: ASSFSRELF

V: TRBV9
D: TRBD2
size: many
length: 12
CDR3: ASSVAGGPYEQY

V: TRBV4-2
D: TRBD1
size: -
length: 15
CDR3: ASSPGRLQGVNTEAF

V: TRBV6-6
D: -
size: -
length: 13
CDR3: ASQIRGRGGEKLF

V: TRBV6-5
D: -
size: -
length: 9
CDR3: ASRISHEQY

V: TRBV19
D: -
size: once
length: 14
CDR3: ASSTRTPYSNQPQH

V: TRBV11-3
D: TRBD1
size: few
length: 16
CDR3: ASSEPISTGQKTYEQY

V: TRBV11-1
D: -
size: -
length: 12
CDR3: ASSGGSSYNEQF

V: TRBV2
D: -
size: few
length: 12
CDR3: ASSGPLRGYGYT

V: TRBV18
D: -
size: -
length: 12
CDR3: ASSRTGSSYEQY

V: TRBV28
D: TRBD1
size: -
length: 13
CDR3: ASSLAGTGGVEQY

V: TRBV18
D: TRBD1
size: -
length: 15
CDR3: ASSPQTGTGGVETQY

V: TRBV11-2
D: TRBD2
size: -
length: 14
CDR3: ASSLYGTSEYNEQF

V: TRBV18
D: TRBD2
size: -
length: 12
CDR3: ASSPGTSGNEQF

V: TRBV30
D: TRBD2
size: -
length: 13
CDR3: AWTSGGSSYNEQF

V: TRBV11-3
D: TRBD2
size: many
length: 14
CDR3: ASSFRGTSGTDEQF

V: TRBV29-1
D: -
size: -
length: 8
CDR3: SVFKETQY

V: TRBV19
D: -
size: -
length: 11
CDR3: ASSMWGPQPQH